The next 21 T cell receptor beta chains were all read from a single sample in a study of T cell responses to AZD1222 COVID-19 vaccine (dated by TCRdb to about 2021). According to the study, the label for this sample's time point signals: about 28 days (+/-7) after the second vaccine dose. The library was produced with the immunoSEQ multiplex PCR assay. TCRdb retrieved this table from immuneACCESS and kept in-frame rearrangements only. Not all clones are present; in checked studies, unresolved V genes account for under half, and no reason is known for the remainder. This sample holds some 150,000 clones; roughly 90% were observed only once. 1.5% of the sample belongs to the ten largest clones. The source material was peripheral blood, sampled 28 days after the second AZD1222 dose. These receptors all come from an adult who received the AZD1222 COVID-19 vaccine.

This CDR3 reads CASSPVGALAGGHEQYF. CDR3 coding DNA: TGTGCCAGTAGTCCCGTCGGGGCACTAGCGGGAGGCCACGAGCAGTACTTC. The chain uses TRBV28 and TRBJ2-7, with TRBD2 matching 12 bases. From germline, CDR1 is MDHEN and CDR2 SYDVKM. This CDR3 has 17 residues. Trimming at V came to 9 bases and at J to 5 bases, leaving 17 bases not matched to a gene.

The V gene is TRBV13, the J gene TRBJ2-7; D call uncertain. The germline V gene has CDR1 PRHDT and CDR2 FYEKMQ (reference sequence). The length of the CDR3 is 12 residues. V lost 0 bases to trimming and J lost 7 bases, with 7 bases between them. Here the CDR3 reads CASSLGGFEQYF. The CDR3 DNA reads TGTGCCAGCAGCTTAGGGGGGTTTGAGCAGTACTTC.

The chain is built from TRBV6-5 and TRBJ1-3; D might be TRBD1 (5 bases). CDR1 and CDR2 (germline): MNHEY, SVGAGI. Trimming cost V 2 bases and J 0 bases, with 11 bases left between them. The CDR3 is 16 amino acids. The CDR3 here is CASSYGRQRSGNTIYF. Here the CDR3 DNA reads TGTGCCAGCAGTTACGGGCGACAGCGCTCTGGAAACACCATATATTTT.

J is TRBJ2-7 and V is TRBV5-6, with D uncertain. The V end was cut by 5 bases, the J end by 6 bases, with 12 bases between. Germline-derived CDR1 and CDR2 are SGHDT and YYEEEE. This CDR3 region has 12 residues. The CDR3 here is CASRLKNSEQYF. For the CDR3, the DNA is TGTGCCAGCAGATTAAAGAACTCCGAGCAGTACTTC.

CDR3 nucleotide sequence: TGTGCCAGCAGTTTCCCGGTCCTTGATGCGGGTGGATTGGTCAATGAGCAGTTCTTC. Protein product: CASSFPVLDAGGLVNEQFF. This sequence joins TRBV27 and TRBJ2-1; D might be TRBD2 (5 bases). The germline V gene has CDR1 MNHEY and CDR2 SMNVEV (reference sequence). Trimming shortened V by 3 bases and J by 6 bases, and 27 bases separated the two germline ends. The CDR3 is 19 amino acids.

The chain has TRBV28 and TRBJ1-5, with D unclear. The CDR3 length is 16 residues. The germline V gene encodes CDR1 MDHEN and CDR2 SYDVKM. Deletions cut 1 base from V and 2 bases from J, with 12 bases between. The DNA of the CDR3 is TGTGCCAGCAGTTTATATCCAGTGCGTGGCAATCAGCCCCAGCATTTT. Residues: CASSLYPVRGNQPQHF.

This chain joins TRBV29-1 and TRBJ1-5; D is unresolved. Trimming removed 6 bases at V and 2 bases at J, with 8 bases between. The CDR3 sequence is 12 residues long. CDR1 is SQVTM and CDR2 is ANQGSEA in the germline V gene. CDR3 DNA sequence: TGCAGCGTCCGGGATGGCAATCAGCCCCAGCATTTT. Translation gives CSVRDGNQPQHF.

This clone was observed once. The gene calls are TRBV6-1 and TRBJ2-1; tentative D call: TRBD1 (6 bases). The CDR3 consists of 15 residues. Per the germline V gene, CDR1 is MNHNS and CDR2 is SASEGT. V was pared by 3 bases and J by 6 bases, with 15 bases between. The CDR3 region is CASSDTGTPPNEQFF. In DNA form, the CDR3 reads TGTGCCAGCAGTGATACCGGGACACCCCCCAATGAGCAGTTCTTC.

The CDR3 spells CASSQVVSSGTYEQYF. The CDR3 DNA follows: TGCGCCAGCAGCCAAGTGGTTTCTAGCGGGACCTACGAGCAGTACTTC. The chain is built from TRBV4-1 and TRBJ2-7, with 9 bases aligning to TRBD2. CDR3 length: 16 amino acids. V trimming: 1 base; J trimming: 2 bases; junction bases outside the gene matches: 6. Germline V CDR1 and CDR2: MGHRA, YSYEKL.

The CDR3 DNA reads as TGTGCCAGCAGCTTAGCGTACGAGCAGTACTTC. Residues: CASSLAYEQYF. The chain recombines TRBV11-2 with TRBJ2-7; D remains unclear. Germline CDR1 is SGHAT and CDR2 is FQNNGV. The CDR3 is 11 amino acids. The V end was cut by 1 base, the J end by 4 bases, with 2 bases between.

The CDR3 loop reads CASSQGGGPQPQHF. The DNA for the CDR3 is TGTGCCAGCAGCCAAGGAGGGGGGCCTCAGCCCCAGCATTTT. This chain uses TRBV3-1 (or the pseudogene TRBV3-2) with TRBJ1-5; TRBD1 is a possible D gene (6 bases). The CDR3 runs 14 residues. Germline assignment: CDR1 LGHDT and CDR2 YNNKEL (reference sequence). The V end was cut by 1 base, the J end by 6 bases, with 10 bases between.

This sequence joins TRBV30 and TRBJ1-1; D remains unclear. The CDR3 length is 10 residues. Germline V lookup: CDR1 GTSNPN, CDR2 SVGIG (reference sequence). Trimming pared 4 bases from V and 4 bases from J, leaving 4 bases between. CDR3 in DNA: TGTGCCTGGATGGGCACTGAAGCTTTCTTT. Amino acid sequence: CAWMGTEAFF.

The CDR3 sequence: CATWGGTEAFF. DNA of the CDR3: TGTGCCACCTGGGGGGGGACTGAAGCTTTCTTT. This sequence joins TRBV10-3 and TRBJ1-1, with D possibly TRBD1 on 5 matching bases. Trimming cost V 10 bases and J 5 bases, with 11 bases left between them. Germline loops: CDR1 ENHRY, CDR2 SYGVKD. The CDR3 spans 11 residues.

V gene TRBV30 combines with J gene TRBJ1-2; D perhaps matches TRBD1 (5 bases). The germline gives CDR1 GTSNPN, CDR2 SVGIG (reference sequence). Deletions cut 5 bases from V and 6 bases from J, with 19 bases between. The CDR3 spans 14 residues. The CDR3 sequence: CAWAFRGPLNGYTF. DNA for the CDR3: TGTGCCTGGGCTTTTCGGGGACCGCTAAATGGCTACACCTTC.

The chain links TRBV3-1 (or the pseudogene TRBV3-2) to TRBJ2-5; 7 bases line up with TRBD2. CDR1 LGHDT and CDR2 YNNKEL come from the germline V gene (reference sequence). This CDR3 comprises 15 residues. The V and J ends lost 4 bases and 3 bases, in that order; junction bases with no gene match: 8. CDR3 region: CASSRVGRGEETQYF. CDR3 in DNA: TGTGCCAGCAGCCGGGTGGGGAGGGGCGAAGAGACCCAGTACTTC.

The V gene is TRBV24-1, the J gene TRBJ2-6; tentative D call: TRBD1 (6 bases). Trimming took 9 bases from V and 0 from J, leaving 14 bases between them. This CDR3 is 16 amino acids long. Germline CDR1 reads KGHDR; CDR2 reads SFDVKD. The CDR3 sequence: CATAGDPYSGANVLTF. For the CDR3, the DNA is TGTGCCACCGCAGGGGATCCCTACTCTGGGGCCAACGTCCTGACTTTC.

The chain carries TRBV6-5 and TRBJ2-3, with a weak D call TRBD2 (6 bases). Trimming removed 8 bases at V and 0 bases at J, with 6 bases between. The V gene's germline CDR1 is MNHEY and CDR2 SVGAGI. This CDR3 has 12 residues. CDR3 sequence (DNA): TGTGCCAGCGGGACTAGCACAGATACGCAGTATTTT. Translating it yields CASGTSTDTQYF.

The chain combines TRBV27 with TRBJ1-2; 7 nucleotides align to TRBD1. The CDR3 loop spans 16 amino acids. V was clipped by 2 bases and J by 4 bases; unmatched bases: 10. Germline CDR1 reads MNHEY; CDR2 reads SMNVEV (reference sequence). CDR3 nucleotide sequence: TGTGCCAGCAGTTTAGGGGCAGGGGGGACTCTCTATGGCTACACCTTC. This sequence encodes CASSLGAGGTLYGYTF.

The CDR3 nucleotides read TGTGCCAGCAGGGGATCGGGTAGAACCTATGGCTACACCTTC. Translated, it gives CASRGSGRTYGYTF. This sequence joins TRBV3-1 (or the pseudogene TRBV3-2) and TRBJ1-2; D unclear. The germline CDR1 and CDR2 sequences are LGHDT and YNNKEL (reference sequence). With 6 bases removed from V and 4 bases from J, the gap between germline ends came to 15 bases. This CDR3 spans 14 amino acids.

The rearrangement uses TRBV18 and TRBJ1-2; possible D gene TRBD1, 6 bases. Trimming removed 6 bases from V and 4 bases from J, with 12 bases in between. The germline V gene encodes CDR1 KGHSH and CDR2 LQKENI. The CDR3 length is 13 residues. The CDR3 nucleotides are TGTGCCAGCTCGCCTCAGGGGACCTATGGCTACACCTTC. It specifies CASSPQGTYGYTF.

The chain is built from TRBV2 and TRBJ1-1; maybe TRBD1 (5 bases). Germline V CDR1 and CDR2: SNHLY, FYNNEI. The V and J ends lost 6 bases and 3 bases respectively, with 17 bases between them. CDR3 length: 15 residues. The chain's CDR3 is CASRTGTFLDTEAFF. CDR3 nucleotides: TGTGCCAGCAGAACCGGGACCTTTTTGGACACTGAAGCTTTCTTT.